Sequencing of this TCR beta chain was carried out in a study of blood T cell repertoires in COVID-19. Study background: PBMCs, B-cell-depleted T cells, or T cells were the source of the cDNA or gDNA that made up the material.

Clones were read by immunoSEQ multiplex PCR, and TCRdb kept only the in-frame ones, dropping some. The table shows 130,000 or so clones, with around 84% occurring only once. Membership in each cohort depended on participant-reported clinical history. Germline assignment: CDR1 GTSNPN and CDR2 SVGIG (reference sequence). The CDR3 totals 12 residues. The J segment lost 4 bases and the V segment lost 8 bases, leaving 7 bases of the junction unmatched. The V call is TRBV30, the J call TRBJ1-1; 7 bases are shared with TRBD1. The TCR sequence derives from a man aged 40-49 years with acute COVID-19. Sequenced sample: PBMCs or T cells enriched from blood (not recorded which). As DNA, the CDR3 is TGTGCCGTAGAACAGGGGAGCACTGAAGCTTTCTTT. This encodes CAVEQGSTEAFF.